These T cell receptor beta chains were read from a single sample in a study of identical twins. A single record per CDR3 protein comes from TCRdb applying MiXCR to the 5' RACE reads. This repertoire shows 1.5 million to 2 million distinct CDR3 sequences, 25% to 35% found once; its top ten account for over 0.25%. Sequenced material: cord blood. The receptors shown here come from a newborn girl in good health. Both conserved end residues are part of each CDR3. Each record gives: clone size, V gene, J gene, D gene, CDR3 DNA, CDR3 protein. A D gene is named only where the DNA matches it firmly. Clone size is given for some rows only: seen once, a few or many times, or a class if the clone is expanded.

>few|TRBV14|TRBJ1-2|TRBD1
TGTGCCAGCAGCCAAGATTACAGGGGCGGCTATGGCTACACCTTC
CASSQDYRGGYGYTF
>few|TRBV5-1|TRBJ2-3|-
TGCGCCAGCAGCTCGAGGGGCCCCCTCACAGATACGCAGTATTTT
CASSSRGPLTDTQYF
>-|TRBV20-1|TRBJ1-5|-
TGCAGTGCACTTCCCCGTGGACAGTACGGCAATCAGCCCCAGCATTTT
CSALPRGQYGNQPQHF
>few|TRBV20-1|TRBJ1-1|TRBD1
TGCAGTGCTAGAGATCATGGGACAGGGACATACACTGAAGCTTTCTTT
CSARDHGTGTYTEAFF
>-|TRBV15|TRBJ1-4|-
TGTGCCACCAGCAGGCAATCGAGGACAACTAATGAAAAACTGTTTTTT
CATSRQSRTTNEKLFF
>-|TRBV5-1|TRBJ1-2|-
TGCGCCAGCAGCCCCGGGACCTACAATGGCTACACCTTC
CASSPGTYNGYTF
>few|TRBV7-9|TRBJ2-3|TRBD2
TGTGCCAGCAGCCGCGGACTAGGGCCATCTAGCACAGATACGCAGTATTTT
CASSRGLGPSSTDTQYF
>-|TRBV15|TRBJ2-3|-
TGTGCCACCAGCAGAGATCAGGGCGGAAGCACAGATACGCAGTATTTT
CATSRDQGGSTDTQYF
>-|TRBV6-1|TRBJ1-1|-
TGTGCCAGCAGTGAAGGCCCCCAAGCTTTCTTT
CASSEGPQAFF
>-|TRBV2|TRBJ1-3|-
TGTGCCGGATCGAAGGGAAGTGGAAACACCATATATTTT
CAGSKGSGNTIYF
>-|TRBV7-6|TRBJ1-1|-
TGTGCCAGCAGCTCGACAGGCCTAAGGAACACTGAAGCTTTCTTT
CASSSTGLRNTEAFF
>-|TRBV6-2/TRBV6-3|TRBJ1-3|-
TGTGCCAGCAGCTACATCTCTGGAAACACCATATATTTT
CASSYISGNTIYF
>-|TRBV29-1|TRBJ1-2|-
TGCAGCGTTGAACAGAAAGGGGAAGGTGGCTATGGCTACACCTTC
CSVEQKGEGGYGYTF
>many|TRBV4-1|TRBJ1-2|TRBD1
TGCGCCAGCAGCGCGGGACAGGCCTATGGCTACACCTTC
CASSAGQAYGYTF
>-|TRBV12-3/TRBV12-4|TRBJ2-3|TRBD1
TGTGCCAGCAGTTTAGCGGGGACAGGTTTCCGCACAGATACGCAGTATTTT
CASSLAGTGFRTDTQYF
>-|TRBV28|TRBJ2-7|-
TGTTCCAGCTCAGCCTGGCCCCAGGGGTACTACTATGAGCAGTACTTC
CSSSAWPQGYYYEQYF
>-|TRBV20-1|TRBJ2-7|TRBD2
TGCAGTGCTAGTTTGTTGAGCGGACTAGCGACCTACGAGCAGTACTTC
CSASLLSGLATYEQYF
>-|TRBV4-2|TRBJ2-1|-
TGTGCCAGCAGCCAAGAAGGGACCCATTACAATGAGCAGTTCTTC
CASSQEGTHYNEQFF